This is a list of T cell receptor beta chains from one sample in a study of beta chain features in type 1 diabetes. The method was immunoSEQ multiplex PCR; TCRdb's version includes in-frame clones alone and lacks a portion of them. This sample yields 120,000 to 150,000 clones, of which more than 9% are seen a single time; roughly 1.4% belongs to the top ten. Sequenced material: naive CD4+ T cells from blood. Receptor source: a man aged 18 to 29 in good health. Each CDR3 is given with its conserved first and last residue.

v_gene,j_gene,CDR3aa
TRBV10-3,TRBJ2-7,CAISPGQGYEQYF
TRBV27,TRBJ1-2,CASSSGGAEFYGYTF
TRBV4-3,TRBJ2-5,CASSQDLSQRTQYF
TRBV7-3,TRBJ2-2,CASSTPSPRTGGNPGSCFF
TRBV25-1,TRBJ1-5,CASSALAGQPQHF
TRBV19,TRBJ2-3,CASSPTGQGGSTDTQYF
TRBV6-1,TRBJ2-7,CASSAQGAYEQYF
TRBV28,TRBJ1-5,CASGSGNQPQHF
TRBV5-1,TRBJ2-3,CASSSGSTDTQYF
TRBV10-3,TRBJ1-1,CAISAPDRGIGTEAFF
TRBV6-1,TRBJ2-7,CASSEAVVPTVPSYEQYF
TRBV7-2,TRBJ1-2,CASSLRTGEDYGYTF
TRBV5-1,TRBJ1-6,CASSRDRRSSYNSPLHF
TRBV30,.,CAWSRQGARYEQYF
TRBV6-1,TRBJ2-7,CASSEEGANYEQYF
TRBV27,TRBJ2-7,CASRDRVNEQYF
TRBV5-1,TRBJ2-1,CASSPDGTTPEQFF
TRBV5-1,TRBJ2-3,CASSLVDSGGATQYF
TRBV7-3,TRBJ2-5,CASSLGRGGMETQYF
TRBV30,TRBJ2-7,CAWATGPSSYEQYF
TRBV28,TRBJ2-7,CASSPNARWDEQYF
TRBV7-2,TRBJ1-6,CASSLSLRQSSYNSPLHF
TRBV6-1,TRBJ2-1,CASSGPSGYNEQFF
TRBV5-4,TRBJ2-2,CASRARVNTGELFF
TRBV5-1,TRBJ2-2,CASSLQGSATGELFF
TRBV6-6,TRBJ1-4,CASTTAQGSNEKLFF
TRBV28,TRBJ2-7,CASTVGITRYEQYF
TRBV5-1,TRBJ2-1,CASSFTNMGQGNEQFF
TRBV4-2,TRBJ1-5,CASSLFGTGDQPQHF
TRBV6-6,TRBJ1-5,CASSTGQGGQPQHF